These T cell receptor beta chains were read from a single sample in a study of blood T cells in healthy people across ages. TCRdb redid the calling of the 5' RACE reads with MiXCR, one entry per CDR3 protein. The sample includes about 1.1 million distinct CDR3 sequences, 35% to 40% of them seen just once. Input material: blood. The receptors here all came from a man between 18 and 29 years old in good health. CDR3s include the opening cysteine and the closing phenylalanine or tryptophan. The order of the fields is D gene, J gene, V gene, clone size, CDR3 DNA, CDR3 protein. D genes are given only for firm matches. Expanded clones are given a class, and other clones once, few, many or no size at all.

NA	TRBJ2-1	TRBV12-3/TRBV12-4	NA	TGTGCCAGCAGTCGCCTTCGTCCCATCCCGGATGAGCAGTTCTTC	CASSRLRPIPDEQFF
NA	TRBJ2-4	TRBV2	few	TGTGCCAGCAGTGAAGCGCTTGGGGTGGACAACATTCAGTACTTC	CASSEALGVDNIQYF
NA	TRBJ1-5	TRBV12-3/TRBV12-4	NA	TGTGCCAGCAGTTTTACTACCGGGAATCAGCCCCAGCATTTT	CASSFTTGNQPQHF
TRBD1	TRBJ2-3	TRBV27	many	TGTGCCAGCAGCGCTAACGACAGGGGAGATACGCAGTATTTT	CASSANDRGDTQYF
NA	TRBJ2-3	TRBV3-1	few	TGTGCCAGCAGCCAAGAACAGATAGGCACAGATACGCAGTATTTT	CASSQEQIGTDTQYF
NA	TRBJ1-1	TRBV4-1	few	TGCGCCAGCAGCCAATTAGTACGGCGGGCGGAGGCTGAAGCTTTCTTT	CASSQLVRRAEAEAFF
TRBD2	TRBJ2-3	TRBV4-3	NA	TGCGCCAGCAGCCACAGACTAGCGGGGGACACAGATACGCAGTATTTT	CASSHRLAGDTDTQYF
NA	TRBJ2-7	TRBV5-1	NA	TGCGCCAGCAGCTTGAGATTCGGCCACTACGAGCAGTACTTC	CASSLRFGHYEQYF
TRBD1	TRBJ1-1	TRBV7-9	NA	TGTGCCAGCAGCTACCAGAACAGGGGATTTAGCTGGAACACTGAAGCTTTCTTT	CASSYQNRGFSWNTEAFF
TRBD1	TRBJ1-2	TRBV10-3	NA	TGTGCCATCAGTGGTGGGACAGGGGGCCGACTAAACTATGGCTACACCTTC	CAISGGTGGRLNYGYTF
NA	TRBJ1-2	TRBV20-1	NA	TGCAGTGCTAGAGTAGACAGCTATGGCTACTCCTTC	CSARVDSYGYSF
NA	TRBJ2-1	TRBV7-3	NA	TGTGCCAGCAGCTCCGAACGGAGCAATGAGCAGTTCTTC	CASSSERSNEQFF
NA	TRBJ1-2	TRBV6-5	NA	TGTGCCAGCAGATCTACCGGGAAGAACTATGGCTACACCTTC	CASRSTGKNYGYTF
NA	TRBJ1-2	TRBV14	NA	TGTGCCAGCAGCCATAATCAGGGATACTATGGCTACACCTTC	CASSHNQGYYGYTF
TRBD2	TRBJ2-3	TRBV24-1	NA	TGTGCCACCAGTGATGGGACTAGCGGGGGGGCAGGAGATACGCAGTATTTT	CATSDGTSGGAGDTQYF
NA	TRBJ1-1	TRBV29-1	few	TGCAGCGTTGAAGCCCGGGGACGTATGAACACTGAAGCTTTCTTT	CSVEARGRMNTEAFF
TRBD2	TRBJ2-7	TRBV20-1	NA	TGCAGTACTAGAGAAGGGACTAGCATCAATGAGCAGTACTTC	CSTREGTSINEQYF
TRBD1	TRBJ2-1	TRBV6-5	few	TGTGCCAGCACCTCGGGACAGGGCAATTACAATGAGCAGTTCTTC	CASTSGQGNYNEQFF
NA	TRBJ2-1	TRBV5-1	NA	TGCGCCAGCAGCTTGGAGACAGGTGAGCAGTTCTTC	CASSLETGEQFF
NA	TRBJ1-2	TRBV7-2	few	TGTGCCAGCAGCCCCGCGGGGGCCCTAGCTAACTATGGCTACACCTTC	CASSPAGALANYGYTF
TRBD2	TRBJ2-1	TRBV4-2	few	TGTGCCAGCAGCCACGGACCTAGCGGGGGGCGCTCCTACAATGAGCAGTTCTTC	CASSHGPSGGRSYNEQFF
NA	TRBJ1-5	TRBV20-1	NA	TGCAGTGCTAGAATTCCGGGAAGCAATCAGCCCCAGCATTTT	CSARIPGSNQPQHF
TRBD1	TRBJ2-1	TRBV28	NA	TGTGCCAGCAGTTCGAACAGGGGCGAGCAGTTCTTC	CASSSNRGEQFF
NA	TRBJ2-4	TRBV18	NA	TGTGCCAGCTCACCGGCACCCCAGGGGTTGGACATTCAGTACTTC	CASSPAPQGLDIQYF
NA	TRBJ1-2	TRBV3-1	NA	TGTGCCAGCAGCCAAGGGCGCTTCGGGGTTTCGTATGGCTACACCTTC	CASSQGRFGVSYGYTF
NA	TRBJ1-1	TRBV29-1	NA	TGCAGCGTGAGGGCGGGCACTGAAGCTTTCTTT	CSVRAGTEAFF